The entry below gives a single T cell receptor beta chain sequence along with its context. The target antigen is unknown. Diagnoses were established using clinical symptoms, serum thyroxine and TRAb, thyroid ultrasound and orbital computed tomography. PBMCs were derived from around 10 ml fresh peripheral blood. Using RNA transcripts as the source, TCR beta CDR3 regions were amplified. The TCR CDR3 was amplified in a first-round RT-PCR using the HTBI primer set. TCRdb re-called the multiplex PCR reads through MiXCR, storing one row per CDR3 protein. Counted here are 550,000 to 650,000 distinct CDR3 sequences, roughly 13% occurring once; the ten biggest clones make up roughly 5.7%. Looked up from germline, CDR1 is MNHEY and CDR2 is SVGEGT. The CDR3 runs to 16 residues. V was clipped by 0 bases and J by 0 bases, with 12 bases between them. The sample belongs to a study of T cells in Graves' hyperthyroidism and ophthalmopathy. The overall study: Peripheral blood was acquired at first diagnosis, ahead of any therapy whatsoever. The study, taken as a whole, reports: Within blood appeared most thyroid clonotypes that had expanded above 0.001.

This sequence was found in a woman in her twenties or thirties with Graves' hyperthyroidism that later progressed to Graves' ophthalmopathy. The gene calls are TRBV6-2 or TRBV6-3 and TRBJ2-7, with D hard to call. Material: blood. CDR3 amino acids: CASSYSSTESSYEQYF. The CDR3 DNA reads TGTGCCAGCAGTTACTCGAGTACGGAATCCTCCTACGAGCAGTACTTC.